The sequence of this T cell receptor beta chain was determined in a study of control samples from healthy donors and cancer patients. V shed 6 bases and J shed 4 bases, with 13 bases lying between them. Germline CDR1 reads MDHEN; CDR2 reads SYDVKM. The CDR3 loop spans 14 amino acids. The repertoire was sequenced with immunoSEQ multiplex PCR; TCRdb's copy has only in-frame clones and lacks some. The sample has around 63,000 clones; over 75% are singletons. The sequence came from a woman in her forties or fifties with head and neck cancer. The gene calls are TRBV28 and TRBJ1-3; D uncertain. Sequencing input: PBMCs. The CDR3 region has the DNA TGTGCCAGCAGACGGCCGCCCCCAGGAAACACCATATATTTT. Encoded protein: CASRRPPPGNTIYF.